The present T cell receptor (beta chain) was sequenced within a study of CXCR3-negative and CXCR3-positive naive CD8 T cells. On the study more broadly: Sequencing gave roughly 130 million TRB reads overall, about 1.5 +/- 0.3 million per library.

Libraries were UMI-labeled 5' RACE TRB cDNA. TCRdb reworked the 5' RACE reads into one entry per CDR3 protein, no DNA. The table for this sample gives 50,000 to 75,000 distinct CDR3 sequences. Study-wide results and caveats: Memory CD8+ T cell repertoires were far less diverse than both naive subsets. Naive cells used TRBV-TRBJ genes in much the same way whether CXCR3-negative or CXCR3-positive; memory cells did not.

The CDR3 spans 14 residues. The germline V gene has CDR1 MDHEN and CDR2 SYDVKM. A CD45RO-CCR7+CD27+CD95- profile was what naive CD8+ T cells displayed. A note on this clonotype: Its specificity is not known.

The TCR was taken from a human donor in good health. Some clones in this sample may be carry-over from other donors' samples. The chain joins TRBV28 to TRBJ2-5; the D gene TCRdb calls, TRBD2, cannot be checked with no DNA. The material sequenced was naive CXCR3- CD8+ T cells from blood. Subset defined: CD45RO-CCR7+CD27+CD95- naive CD8+ T cells lacking CXCR3 (TNR3-). The CDR3 spells CASREKGLRETQYF. Combining the CDR3 with reference TRBV28 and TRBJ2-5 gives the whole variable domain DVKVTQSSRYLVKRTGEKVFLECVQDMDHENMFWYRQDPGLGLRLIYFSYDVKMKEKGDIPEGYSVSREKKERFSLILESASTNQTSMYLCASREKGLRETQYFGPGTRLLVL.